This T cell receptor beta chain was found in a study of PD-1 blockade in mismatch repair-deficient tumors. About the research overall: All were previously treated, progressing patients with 11 to 13 mismatch repair-deficient cancer types.

Assay used: immunoSEQ multiplex PCR; TCRdb lists only in-frame clones, some missing. Of some 120,000 clones in the sample, roughly 86% were seen once. Every patient had mismatch repair deficiency by PCR or immunohistochemistry. A few pembrolizumab responders had their TCRs sequenced. In regard to this clone: What it binds is not known.

Findings and limits, study-wide: After pembrolizumab, tumor-resident clones rose rapidly, then generally contracted before radiologic responses.

The germline gives CDR1 PRHDT, CDR2 FYEKMQ (reference sequence). The CDR3 is 16 amino acids. V shed 5 bases and J shed 4 bases, with 17 bases lying between them. The sample here was peripheral blood, taken 72 weeks after starting pembrolizumab. The source of this sequence is an adult with mismatch repair-deficient cancer. The chain has TRBV13 and TRBJ2-2, with D perhaps TRBD1 (6 bases). The CDR3 bases are TGTGCCAGCAGCCCGCCGCAAACAGGGAGCACCGGGGAGCTGTTTTTT. Residues: CASSPPQTGSTGELFF.